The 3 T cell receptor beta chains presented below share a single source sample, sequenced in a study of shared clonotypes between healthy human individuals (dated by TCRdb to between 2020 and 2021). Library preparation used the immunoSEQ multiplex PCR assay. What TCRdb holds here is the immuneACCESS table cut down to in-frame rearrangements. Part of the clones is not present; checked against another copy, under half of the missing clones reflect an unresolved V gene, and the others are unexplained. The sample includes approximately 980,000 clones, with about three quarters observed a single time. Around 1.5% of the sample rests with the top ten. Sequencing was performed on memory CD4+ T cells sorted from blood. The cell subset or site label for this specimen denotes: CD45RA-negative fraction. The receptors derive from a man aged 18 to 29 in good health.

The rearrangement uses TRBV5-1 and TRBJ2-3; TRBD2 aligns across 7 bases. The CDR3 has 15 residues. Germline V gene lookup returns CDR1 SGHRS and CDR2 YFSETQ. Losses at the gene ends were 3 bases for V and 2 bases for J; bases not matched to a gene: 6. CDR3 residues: CASSSIGGITDTQYF. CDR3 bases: TGCGCCAGCAGCTCGATCGGGGGGATCACAGATACGCAGTATTTT.

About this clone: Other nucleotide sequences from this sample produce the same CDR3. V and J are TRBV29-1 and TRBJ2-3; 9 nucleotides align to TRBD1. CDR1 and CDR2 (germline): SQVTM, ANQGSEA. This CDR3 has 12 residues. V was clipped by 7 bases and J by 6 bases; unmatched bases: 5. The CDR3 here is CSGGQGTDTQYF. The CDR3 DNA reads TGCAGCGGGGGACAGGGAACGGATACGCAGTATTTT.

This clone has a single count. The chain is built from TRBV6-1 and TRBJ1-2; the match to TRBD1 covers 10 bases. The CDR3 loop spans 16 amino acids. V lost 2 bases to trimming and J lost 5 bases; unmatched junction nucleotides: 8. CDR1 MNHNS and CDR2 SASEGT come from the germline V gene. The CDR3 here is CASSERDRGLWYGYTF. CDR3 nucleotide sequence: TGTGCCAGCAGTGAACGGGACAGGGGCCTTTGGTATGGCTACACCTTC.